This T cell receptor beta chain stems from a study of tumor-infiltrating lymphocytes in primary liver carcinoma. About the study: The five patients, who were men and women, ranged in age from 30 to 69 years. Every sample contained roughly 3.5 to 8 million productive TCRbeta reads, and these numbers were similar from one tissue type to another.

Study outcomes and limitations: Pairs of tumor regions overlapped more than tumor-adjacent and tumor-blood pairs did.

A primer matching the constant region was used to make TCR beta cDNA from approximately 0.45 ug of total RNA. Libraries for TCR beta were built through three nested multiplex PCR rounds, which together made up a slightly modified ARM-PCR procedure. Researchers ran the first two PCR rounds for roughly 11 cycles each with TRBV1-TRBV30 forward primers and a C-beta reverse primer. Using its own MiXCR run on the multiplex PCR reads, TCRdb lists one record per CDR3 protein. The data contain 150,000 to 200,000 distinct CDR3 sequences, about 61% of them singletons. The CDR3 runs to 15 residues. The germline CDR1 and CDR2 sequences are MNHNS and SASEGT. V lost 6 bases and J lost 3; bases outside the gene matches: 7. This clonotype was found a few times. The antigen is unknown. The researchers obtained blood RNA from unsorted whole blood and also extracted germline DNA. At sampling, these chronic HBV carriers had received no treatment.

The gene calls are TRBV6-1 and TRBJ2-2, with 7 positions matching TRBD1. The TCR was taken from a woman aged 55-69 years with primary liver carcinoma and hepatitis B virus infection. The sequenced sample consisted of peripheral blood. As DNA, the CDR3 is TGTGCCAGCAGGCGAGACAGGGTTGACACCGGGGAGCTGTTTTTT. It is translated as CASRRDRVDTGELFF.